This is a list of T cell receptor beta chains from one sample in a study of CD8 T cells in Susac syndrome. Each CDR3 protein gets one entry after TCRdb re-called the immunoSEQ multiplex PCR reads with MiXCR. The table has more than 150,000 distinct CDR3 sequences, about 96% seen once. The specimen was CD4+ T cells from PBMCs. The receptor source for this set is a human donor with Susac syndrome. Both conserved end residues are part of each CDR3. D genes are given only for firm matches. Expanded clones get a size class; other rows say once, few or many, or leave the size out.

D: TRBD1
V: TRBV29-1
J: TRBJ2-1
size: .
CDR3: CSVGLGLGQVSSGEQFF
DNA: TGCAGCGTTGGGCTGGGCCTCGGACAGGTCTCCTCGGGTGAGCAGTTCTTC

D: .
V: TRBV20-1
J: TRBJ2-1
size: .
CDR3: CSAGPGVEQFF
DNA: TGCAGTGCTGGCCCGGGAGTTGAGCAGTTCTTC

D: TRBD2
V: TRBV28
J: TRBJ2-3
size: .
CDR3: CASSSILAGTDTQYF
DNA: TGTGCCAGCAGTTCCATACTAGCGGGGACAGATACGCAGTATTTT

D: .
V: TRBV7-9
J: TRBJ2-1
size: .
CDR3: CASRLANEQFF
DNA: TGTGCCAGCAGGTTAGCCAATGAGCAGTTCTTC

D: TRBD2
V: TRBV18
J: TRBJ2-1
size: once
CDR3: CASSPLAGLSYNEQFF
DNA: TGTGCCAGCTCACCACTAGCGGGACTGTCCTACAATGAGCAGTTCTTC

D: .
V: TRBV5-1
J: TRBJ2-2
size: .
CDR3: CASSFAVAGELFF
DNA: TGCGCCAGCAGCTTCGCAGTGGCCGGGGAGCTGTTTTTT

D: TRBD2
V: TRBV5-4
J: TRBJ2-3
size: .
CDR3: CASSLPGGATDTQYF
DNA: TGTGCCAGCAGCTTGCCCGGGGGGGCGACAGATACGCAGTATTTT

D: .
V: TRBV2
J: TRBJ2-5
size: .
CDR3: CASSYREETQYF
DNA: TGTGCCAGCAGTTACAGGGAGGAGACCCAGTACTTC

D: .
V: TRBV2
J: TRBJ2-5
size: .
CDR3: CASSDSRSRETQYF
DNA: TGTGCCAGCAGTGACAGTCGGAGTCGAGAGACCCAGTACTTC

D: TRBD2
V: TRBV3-1
J: TRBJ2-1
size: .
CDR3: CASSQAELAANEQFF
DNA: TGTGCCAGCAGCCAAGCGGAACTAGCGGCCAATGAGCAGTTCTTC

D: .
V: TRBV19
J: TRBJ2-4
size: .
CDR3: CASSPRAVAKNIQYF
DNA: TGTGCCAGTAGCCCCCGGGCGGTAGCCAAAAACATTCAGTACTTC

D: .
V: TRBV7-2
J: TRBJ2-7
size: .
CDR3: CASRGRDSYEQYF
DNA: TGTGCCAGCAGGGGCCGGGACTCCTACGAGCAGTACTTC

D: .
V: TRBV29-1
J: TRBJ2-5
size: .
CDR3: CSVGHSRGQETQYF
DNA: TGCAGCGTAGGACATTCTAGGGGACAAGAGACCCAGTACTTC

D: .
V: TRBV30
J: TRBJ1-5
size: .
CDR3: CAWSDRAFSNQPQHF
DNA: TGTGCCTGGAGTGACCGGGCCTTTAGCAATCAGCCCCAGCATTTT

D: .
V: TRBV12-3/TRBV12-4
J: TRBJ2-3
size: once
CDR3: CASSRLRSDTQYF
DNA: TGTGCCAGCAGCCGATTACGATCAGATACGCAGTATTTT

D: .
V: TRBV7-2
J: TRBJ2-5
size: .
CDR3: CASSSHPSGTQYF
DNA: TGTGCCAGCAGCTCGCACCCGAGCGGGACCCAGTACTTC

D: TRBD1
V: TRBV5-1
J: TRBJ1-5
size: .
CDR3: CASSALGQETYSNQPQHF
DNA: TGCGCCAGCAGCGCCCTTGGACAGGAGACTTATAGCAATCAGCCCCAGCATTTT

D: .
V: TRBV2
J: TRBJ2-5
size: .
CDR3: CASIVGRGPQETQYF
DNA: TGTGCCAGCATCGTGGGGCGGGGACCCCAAGAGACCCAGTACTTC

D: .
V: TRBV9
J: TRBJ2-6
size: .
CDR3: CASSVEARGVSGANVLTF
DNA: TGTGCCAGCAGCGTAGAGGCCAGGGGGGTCTCTGGGGCCAACGTCCTGACTTTC

D: .
V: TRBV3-1
J: TRBJ2-7
size: .
CDR3: CASGGFPYEQYF
DNA: TGTGCCAGCGGGGGGTTCCCCTACGAGCAGTACTTC

D: .
V: TRBV15
J: TRBJ2-3
size: .
CDR3: CATSGADTDTQYF
DNA: TGTGCCACCAGCGGGGCAGACACAGATACGCAGTATTTT

D: TRBD2
V: TRBV20-1
J: TRBJ2-1
size: .
CDR3: CSAQRLAGERNEQFF
DNA: TGCAGTGCCCAAAGACTAGCGGGAGAACGGAATGAGCAGTTCTTC

D: .
V: TRBV6-5
J: TRBJ1-2
size: .
CDR3: CASSNLYGYTF
DNA: TGTGCCAGCAGTAACCTTTATGGCTACACCTTC

D: .
V: TRBV27
J: TRBJ1-1
size: .
CDR3: CASSFRQGRMGEAFF
DNA: TGTGCCAGCAGTTTTAGGCAGGGGAGAATGGGTGAAGCTTTCTTT

D: .
V: TRBV27
J: TRBJ1-5
size: .
CDR3: CASSLQRDQPQHF
DNA: TGTGCCAGCAGTTTGCAGCGGGATCAGCCCCAGCATTTT

D: TRBD1
V: TRBV5-1
J: TRBJ2-3
size: .
CDR3: CASRYDRVTDTQYF
DNA: TGCGCCAGCAGATATGACAGGGTTACAGATACGCAGTATTTT

D: .
V: TRBV6-1
J: TRBJ2-2
size: .
CDR3: CASSRGREPRNTGELFF
DNA: TGTGCCAGCAGTCGCGGACGGGAACCTAGGAACACCGGGGAGCTGTTTTTT

D: TRBD1
V: TRBV29-1
J: TRBJ2-3
size: .
CDR3: CSSGQGGTDTQYF
DNA: TGCAGCTCGGGACAGGGGGGGACAGATACGCAGTATTTT

D: TRBD1
V: TRBV27
J: TRBJ2-7
size: .
CDR3: CASTPFRDRGTDEQYF
DNA: TGTGCCAGCACTCCTTTCCGGGACAGGGGGACGGACGAGCAGTACTTC

D: .
V: TRBV4-1
J: TRBJ1-5
size: .
CDR3: CASSQERGHGGQPQHF
DNA: TGCGCCAGCAGCCAAGAAAGAGGGCATGGCGGTCAGCCCCAGCATTTT

D: TRBD1
V: TRBV20-1
J: TRBJ1-4
size: .
CDR3: CSAPDRETANEKLFF
DNA: TGCAGTGCCCCGGACAGGGAGACAGCTAATGAAAAACTGTTTTTT